This T cell receptor (beta chain) was sequenced for a study of blood T cell repertoires in COVID-19. Overall study: The United States, Italy and Spain were the sources of the acute and convalescent COVID-19 samples. Sample material is recorded as cDNA or gDNA derived from T cells, B-cell-depleted T cells, or PBMCs.

V was shortened by 7 bases and J by 1 base, with 20 bases between the two germline ends. CDR1 is MDHEN, CDR2 SYDVKM, per germline. This CDR3 spans 17 amino acids. Authors' analysis steps: Amplifying reference gene primers gave estimates of nucleated cell counts. The table came from immunoSEQ multiplex PCR; TCRdb's copy has only in-frame clones and leaves some out. D and trimming come from the DNA, and the V and J calls and clone size come from that table. The sample holds around 130,000 clones, 85% to 90% seen once. This TCR was recovered from a man aged 65 to 85 with active or convalescent COVID-19. This chain links TRBV28 with TRBJ1-5; a possible D gene is TRBD1 (6 bases). Sequences were obtained from peripheral blood. The CDR3 loop reads CASTTRGGPGSNQPQHF. The CDR3 DNA follows: TGTGCCAGCACCACTCGCGGGGGGCCGGGGAGCAATCAGCCCCAGCATTTT.